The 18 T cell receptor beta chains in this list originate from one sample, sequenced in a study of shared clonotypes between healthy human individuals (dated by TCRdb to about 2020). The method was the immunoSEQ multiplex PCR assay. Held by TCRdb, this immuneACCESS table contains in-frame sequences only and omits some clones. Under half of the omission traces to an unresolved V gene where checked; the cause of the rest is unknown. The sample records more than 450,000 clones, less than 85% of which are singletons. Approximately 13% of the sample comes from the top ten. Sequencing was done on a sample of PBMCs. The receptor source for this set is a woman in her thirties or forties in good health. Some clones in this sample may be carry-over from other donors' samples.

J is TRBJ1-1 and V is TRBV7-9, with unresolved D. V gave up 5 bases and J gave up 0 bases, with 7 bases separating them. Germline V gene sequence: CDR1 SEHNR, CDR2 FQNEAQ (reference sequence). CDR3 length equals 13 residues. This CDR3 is CASSAGMNTEAFF. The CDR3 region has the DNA TGTGCCAGCAGCGCAGGTATGAACACTGAAGCTTTCTTT. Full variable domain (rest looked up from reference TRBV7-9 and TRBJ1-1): DTGVSQNPRHKITKRGQNVTFRCDPISEHNRLYWYRQTLGQGPEFLTYFQNEAQLEKSRLLSDRFSAERPKGSFSTLEIQRTEQGDSAMYLCASSAGMNTEAFFGQGTRLTVV.

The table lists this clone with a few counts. CDR3 DNA: TGTGCCAGCAGTTATTCTTGGGGAGTTGGGGATTGTCAGCCCCAGCATTTT. This translates into CASSYSWGVGDCQPQHF. This rearrangement joins TRBV6-9 to TRBJ1-5; no reliable D call. Trimming left V 0 bases short and J 6 bases short, with 18 bases between. The CDR3 is 17 amino acids. Per the germline V gene, CDR1 is MNHGY and CDR2 is SVAAGI.

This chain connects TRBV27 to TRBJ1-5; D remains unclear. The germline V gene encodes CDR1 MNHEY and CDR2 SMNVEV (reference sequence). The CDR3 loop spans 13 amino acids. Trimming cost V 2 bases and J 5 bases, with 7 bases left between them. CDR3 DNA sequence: TGTGCCAGCAGTTTAGCGTGGGATCAGCCCCAGCATTTT. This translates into CASSLAWDQPQHF.

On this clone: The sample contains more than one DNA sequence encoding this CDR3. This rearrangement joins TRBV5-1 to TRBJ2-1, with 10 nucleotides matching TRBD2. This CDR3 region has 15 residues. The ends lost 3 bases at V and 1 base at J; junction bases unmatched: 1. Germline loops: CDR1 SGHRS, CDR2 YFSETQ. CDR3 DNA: TGCGCCAGCAGCTCGACTAGCGGGTCCTACAATGAGCAGTTCTTC. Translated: CASSSTSGSYNEQFF.

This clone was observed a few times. The CDR3 region has the DNA TGTGCCAGTAGTACGGTCTACCCCTACGAGCAGTACTTC. This gives the protein CASSTVYPYEQYF. The chain joins TRBV19 to TRBJ2-7; D is unclear. V lost 4 bases and J lost 2, with 9 bases in between. The CDR3 contains 13 residues. Germline CDR1 is LNHDA and CDR2 is SQIVND (reference sequence).

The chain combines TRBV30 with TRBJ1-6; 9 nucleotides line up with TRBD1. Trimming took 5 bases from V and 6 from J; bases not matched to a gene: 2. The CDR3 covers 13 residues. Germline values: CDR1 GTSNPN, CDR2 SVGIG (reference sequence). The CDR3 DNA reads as TGTGCCTGGGGACAGGGGACTAATTCACCCCTCCACTTT. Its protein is CAWGQGTNSPLHF.

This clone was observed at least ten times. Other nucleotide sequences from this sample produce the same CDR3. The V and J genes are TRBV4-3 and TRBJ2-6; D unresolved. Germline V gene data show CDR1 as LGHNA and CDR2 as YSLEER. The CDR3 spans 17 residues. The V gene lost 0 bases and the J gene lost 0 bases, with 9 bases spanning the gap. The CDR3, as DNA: TGCGCCAGCAGCCAAGATGGCGCTAGCTCTGGGGCCAACGTCCTGACTTTC. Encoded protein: CASSQDGASSGANVLTF.

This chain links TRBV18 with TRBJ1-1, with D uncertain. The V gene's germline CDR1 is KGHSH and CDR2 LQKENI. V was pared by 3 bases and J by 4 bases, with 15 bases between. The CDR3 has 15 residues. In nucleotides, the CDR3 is TGTGCCAGCTCACCTCTCAAGTCATCAGGCACTGAAGCTTTCTTT. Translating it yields CASSPLKSSGTEAFF. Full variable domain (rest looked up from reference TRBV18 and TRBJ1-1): NAGVMQNPRHLVRRRGQEARLRCSPMKGHSHVYWYRQLPEEGLKFMVYLQKENIIDESGMPKERFSAEFPKEGPSILRIQQVVRGDSAAYFCASSPLKSSGTEAFFGQGTRLTVV.

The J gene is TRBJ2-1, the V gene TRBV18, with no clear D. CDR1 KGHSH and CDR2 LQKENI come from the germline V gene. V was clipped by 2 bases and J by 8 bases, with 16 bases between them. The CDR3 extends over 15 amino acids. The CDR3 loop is CASSPEVVGSHEQFF. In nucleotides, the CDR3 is TGTGCCAGCTCACCAGAAGTCGTAGGGTCTCATGAGCAGTTCTTC.

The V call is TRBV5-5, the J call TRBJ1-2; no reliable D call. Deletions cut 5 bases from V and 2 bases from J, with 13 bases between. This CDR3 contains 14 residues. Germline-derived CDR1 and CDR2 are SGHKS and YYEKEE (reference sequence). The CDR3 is CASSPGAANYGYTF. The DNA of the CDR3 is TGTGCCAGCAGTCCCGGTGCGGCGAACTATGGCTACACCTTC.

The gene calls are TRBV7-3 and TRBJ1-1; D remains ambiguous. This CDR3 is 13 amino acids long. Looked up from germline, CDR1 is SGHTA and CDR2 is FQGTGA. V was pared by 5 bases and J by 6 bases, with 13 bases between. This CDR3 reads CASSRSKDSEAFF. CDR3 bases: TGTGCCAGCAGCCGGTCGAAGGATTCTGAAGCTTTCTTT.

For the CDR3, the DNA is TGTGCCAGCAGCTTAGGACTAGCGGGAAGGGGTAAAAACATTCAGTACTTC. Its translation: CASSLGLAGRGKNIQYF. This chain links TRBV11-1 with TRBJ2-4, with 11 bases fitting TRBD2. With V trimmed by 1 base and J by 4 bases, 6 bases remained unmatched. Germline assignment: CDR1 SGHAT and CDR2 FQDESV (reference sequence). This CDR3 spans 17 amino acids.

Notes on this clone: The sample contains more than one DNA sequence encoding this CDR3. CDR3 region: CASSLASGGYEQYF. Written as DNA, the CDR3 is TGTGCCAGCAGCTTAGCTTCAGGGGGCTACGAGCAGTACTTC. The chain recombines TRBV7-2 with TRBJ2-7, with 7 bases matching TRBD1. CDR1 SGHTA and CDR2 FQGNSA come from the germline V gene. The CDR3 covers 14 residues. Trimming removed 0 bases from V and 3 bases from J; junction bases left unmatched: 2.

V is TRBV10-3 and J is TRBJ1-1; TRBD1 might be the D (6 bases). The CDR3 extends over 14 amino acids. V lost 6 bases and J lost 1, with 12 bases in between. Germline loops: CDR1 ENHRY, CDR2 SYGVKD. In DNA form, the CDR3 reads TGTGCCATCAGCTCGGGACAATCGAACACTGAAGCTTTCTTT. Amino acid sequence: CAISSGQSNTEAFF.

The DNA for the CDR3 is TGTGCCACCATTACTTCGACAGGGGATAGCTATGGCTACACCTTC. Translating it yields CATITSTGDSYGYTF. The rearrangement joins TRBV6-5 to TRBJ1-2; 8 bases are shared with TRBD1. CDR1 is MNHEY, CDR2 SVGAGI, per germline. The ends lost 10 bases at V and 4 bases at J; junction bases unmatched: 14. CDR3 size: 15 residues.

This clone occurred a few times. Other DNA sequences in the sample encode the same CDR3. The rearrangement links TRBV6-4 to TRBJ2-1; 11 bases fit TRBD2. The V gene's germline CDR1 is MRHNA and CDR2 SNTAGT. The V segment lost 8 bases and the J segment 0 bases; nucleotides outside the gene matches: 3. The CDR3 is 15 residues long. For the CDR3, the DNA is TGTGCCAGCTCCGGGACTAGCGGCTCCTACAATGAGCAGTTCTTC. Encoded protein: CASSGTSGSYNEQFF.

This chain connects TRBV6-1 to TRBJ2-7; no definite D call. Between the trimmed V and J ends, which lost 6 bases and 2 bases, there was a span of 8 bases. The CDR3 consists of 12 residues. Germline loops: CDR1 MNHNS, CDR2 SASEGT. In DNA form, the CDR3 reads TGTGCCAGCAGGAGTGCAACCTACGAGCAGTACTTC. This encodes CASRSATYEQYF.

The CDR3 is CSVRASGRGTGELFF. Written as DNA, the CDR3 is TGCAGCGTTCGTGCTAGCGGGAGAGGCACCGGGGAGCTGTTTTTT. The chain couples TRBV29-1 to TRBJ2-2, with 10 bases matching TRBD2. Germline values: CDR1 SQVTM, CDR2 ANQGSEA. V gave up 5 bases and J gave up 4 bases; unmatched junction bases: 7. The CDR3 is 15 residues long.